This TCR beta chain was retrieved from a study of blood T cell repertoires in COVID-19. Study at large: The origin of the acute and convalescent COVID-19 samples was the United States, Italy and Spain. Nucleic acid was either cDNA or gDNA, and it came from T cells, B-cell-depleted T cells, or PBMCs.

In germline, CDR1 is GTSNPN, CDR2 SVGIG (reference sequence). This CDR3 has 14 residues. Trimming took 5 bases from V and 5 from J, leaving 16 bases between them. As handled by the study authors: Reference gene primer amplification gave nucleated cell count estimates. Produced via immunoSEQ multiplex PCR; TCRdb's table is partial and in-frame only. V and J calls and clone size come straight from that table; D and trimming were deduced from the DNA. The data contain fewer than 200,000 clones, under 80% of them singletons. Sequenced material: peripheral blood. The TCR sequence derives from an elderly woman with acute or convalescent COVID-19. The chain is built from TRBV30 and TRBJ2-1; tentatively, D is TRBD2 (6 bases). The CDR3 nucleotides read TGTGCCTGGGAGGAGGGGAGTGGGAACAATGAGCAGTTCTTC. Protein: CAWEEGSGNNEQFF.